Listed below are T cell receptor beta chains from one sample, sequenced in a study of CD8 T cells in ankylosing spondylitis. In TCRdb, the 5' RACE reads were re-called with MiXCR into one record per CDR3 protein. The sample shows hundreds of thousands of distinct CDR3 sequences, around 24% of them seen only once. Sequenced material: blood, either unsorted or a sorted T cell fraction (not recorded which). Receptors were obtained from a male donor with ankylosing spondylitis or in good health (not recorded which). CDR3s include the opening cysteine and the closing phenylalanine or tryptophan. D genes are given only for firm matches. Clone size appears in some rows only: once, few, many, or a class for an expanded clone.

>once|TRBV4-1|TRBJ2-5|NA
TGCGCCAGCAGCCAAGAGGGGAGTTCGGAGACCCAGTACTTC
CASSQEGSSETQYF
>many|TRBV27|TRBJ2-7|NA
TGTGCCAGCAGATGGACCCCCGAGGGCCCCTACGAGCAGTACTTC
CASRWTPEGPYEQYF
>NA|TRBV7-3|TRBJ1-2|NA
TGTGCCAGCAGCCCATCTCCCCGGGACGGACTCTATGGCTACACCTTC
CASSPSPRDGLYGYTF
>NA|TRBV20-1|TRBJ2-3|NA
TGCAGTGCTAGAGGTCTGGGACTCAGTACGGGGTCCGATACGCAGTATTTT
CSARGLGLSTGSDTQYF
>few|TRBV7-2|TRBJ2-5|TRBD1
TGTGCCAGCAGCCTGCAGGGACAGGCCTCGGAGACCCAGTACTTC
CASSLQGQASETQYF
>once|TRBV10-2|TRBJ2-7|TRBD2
TGCGCCAGCAGCACTAGCGGGAGGACCTACGAGCAGTACTTC
CASSTSGRTYEQYF
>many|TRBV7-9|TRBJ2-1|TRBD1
TGTGCCAGCAGCTTGCCGACAGGGGGGGCCAATGAGCAGTTCTTC
CASSLPTGGANEQFF
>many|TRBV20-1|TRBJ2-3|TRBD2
TGCAGTGCGCCTTCAGCGGGAAGCACAGATACGCAGTATTTT
CSAPSAGSTDTQYF
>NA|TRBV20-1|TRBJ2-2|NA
TGCAGTGCTAGGACAGAACTAACCGGGGAGCTGTTTTTT
CSARTELTGELFF
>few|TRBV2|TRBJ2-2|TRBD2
TGTGCCAGCAGCTATGGCGGGAGGGCCTCCGGGGAGCTGTTTTTT
CASSYGGRASGELFF
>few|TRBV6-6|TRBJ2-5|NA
TGTGCCAGCAGTTCTAGTAGGGAGACCCAGTACTTC
CASSSSRETQYF
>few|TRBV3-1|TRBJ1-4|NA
TGTGCCAGCAGCCAACATATCGGAGAGGAACTGTTTTTT
CASSQHIGEELFF
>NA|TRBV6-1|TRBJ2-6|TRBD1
TGTGCCAGCAGTCCGGACAGGGGAAGCTCTGGGGCCAACGTCCTGACTTTC
CASSPDRGSSGANVLTF
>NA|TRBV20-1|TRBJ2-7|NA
TGCAGTGCTAGCATCGGCGGGAGAGGGGGTAGGCAGTACTTC
CSASIGGRGGRQYF
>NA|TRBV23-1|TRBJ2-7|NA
TGCGCCAGCAGCCCCCCTAGAGCAGGGGCCTACGAGCAGTACTTC
CASSPPRAGAYEQYF
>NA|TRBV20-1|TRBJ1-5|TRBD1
TGCAGTGCCCTACAGGGGGCAGGCAATCAGCCCCAGCATTTT
CSALQGAGNQPQHF
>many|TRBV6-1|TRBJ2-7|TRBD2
TGTGCCAGCAGGCTGCTCGCGGGGGGCTACTACGAGCAGTACTTC
CASRLLAGGYYEQYF
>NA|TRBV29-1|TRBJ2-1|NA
TGCAGCGTTGTCGCGTCGAGCGGGCCGGCGAATGAGCAGTTCTTC
CSVVASSGPANEQFF
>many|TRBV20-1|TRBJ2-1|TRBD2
TGCAGTGCTAGGCGGGAGGCGGTTGAGCAGTTCTTC
CSARREAVEQFF
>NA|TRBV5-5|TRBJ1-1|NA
TGTGCCAGCAGCACCTATTCGCGGGGGGGGACTGAAGCTTTCTTT
CASSTYSRGGTEAFF
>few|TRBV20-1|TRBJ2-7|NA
TGCAGTGCTAGATATTTGTCAGGGTTCGACGAGCAGTACTTC
CSARYLSGFDEQYF
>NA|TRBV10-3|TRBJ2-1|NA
TGTGCCATCAGCCGCGAGGTTGAGGATGAGCAGTTCTTC
CAISREVEDEQFF
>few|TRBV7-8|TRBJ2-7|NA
TGTGCCAGCAGCTTAGATGGTAAAACCTACGAGCAGTACTTC
CASSLDGKTYEQYF
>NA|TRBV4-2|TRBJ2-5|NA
TGTGCCAGCAGCCGCCGGGACTCAGAAGAGACCCAGTACTTC
CASSRRDSEETQYF
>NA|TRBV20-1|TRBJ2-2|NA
TGCAGTGCTAGAGTAACTTCGTGGGGGACAATGGGCGGGGAGCTGTTTTTT
CSARVTSWGTMGGELFF
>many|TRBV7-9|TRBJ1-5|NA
TGTGCCAGCAGCTCAGGGGCAGGGGCTAGCAATCAGCCCCAGCATTTT
CASSSGAGASNQPQHF
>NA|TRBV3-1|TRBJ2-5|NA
TGTGCCAGCAGCGAAGTGGGTGAGACCCAGTACTTC
CASSEVGETQYF
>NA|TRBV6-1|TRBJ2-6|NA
TGTGCCAGCAGTGGACGATCTACTGGGGCCAACGTCCTGACTTTC
CASSGRSTGANVLTF
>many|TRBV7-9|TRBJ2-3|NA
TGTGCCAGCAGCTTAGTCCGGACAGTGGACACAGATACGCAGTATTTT
CASSLVRTVDTDTQYF
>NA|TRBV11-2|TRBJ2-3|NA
TGTGCCAGCAGCCAGGCGGGATTTAGCACAGATACGCAGTATTTT
CASSQAGFSTDTQYF
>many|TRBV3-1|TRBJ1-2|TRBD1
TGTGCCAGCAGCCAAATGACAGGGGGCGACTATGGCTACACCTTC
CASSQMTGGDYGYTF
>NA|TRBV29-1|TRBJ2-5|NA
TGCAGCGTTCGTACTAGCCGGGAGACCCAGTACTTC
CSVRTSRETQYF
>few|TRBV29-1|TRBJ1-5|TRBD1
TGCAGCGTGGGCGGGACAGGGATCGATCAGCCCCAGCATTTT
CSVGGTGIDQPQHF
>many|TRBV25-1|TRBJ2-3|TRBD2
TGTGCCAGCAGCCTCGGGACTAGCGGGGATACGCAGTATTTT
CASSLGTSGDTQYF
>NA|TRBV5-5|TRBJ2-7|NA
TGTGCCAGCAGCTATGCCTACGAGCAGTACTTC
CASSYAYEQYF
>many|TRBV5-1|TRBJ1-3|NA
TGCGCCAGCAGCTTGTCCGGGACCCCTGGAAACACCATATATTTT
CASSLSGTPGNTIYF
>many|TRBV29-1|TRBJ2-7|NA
TGCAGCGTAGCTTCCGGACAGATCTCCTACGAGCAGTACTTC
CSVASGQISYEQYF
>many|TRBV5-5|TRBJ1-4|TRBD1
TGTGCCAGCAGCGCGACAGGGCCGACTAATGAAAAACTGTTTTTT
CASSATGPTNEKLFF
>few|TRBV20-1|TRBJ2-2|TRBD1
TGCAGTGCTAGACGACAGGGGATCGGGGAGCTGTTTTTT
CSARRQGIGELFF
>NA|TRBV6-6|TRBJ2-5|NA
TGTGCCAGCAAACGGCGGGAATCAGAGACCCAGTACTTC
CASKRRESETQYF
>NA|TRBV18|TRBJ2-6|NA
TGTGCCAGCTCTACTCTTCCCTCTTCTGGGGCCAACGTCCTGACTTTC
CASSTLPSSGANVLTF
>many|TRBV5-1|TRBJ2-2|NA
TGCGCCAGCAGTGAGGGGGAGCCCAGCACCGGGGAGCTGTTTTTT
CASSEGEPSTGELFF
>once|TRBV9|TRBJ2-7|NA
TGTGCCAGCAGCGTAATGGATAGGGCCGAGCAGTACTTC
CASSVMDRAEQYF
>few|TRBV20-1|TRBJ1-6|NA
TGCAGTGCTAGCCGACAGAGCTCCTATAATTCACCCCTCCACTTT
CSASRQSSYNSPLHF
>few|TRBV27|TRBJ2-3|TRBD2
TGTGCCAGCAGTTTATCGCACGGGGGGAAAGGCTATAGCACAGATACGCAGTATTTT
CASSLSHGGKGYSTDTQYF
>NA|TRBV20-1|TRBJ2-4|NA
TGCAGTGCTAGAGCTAGCCAAGAAGTAAACATTCAGTACTTC
CSARASQEVNIQYF
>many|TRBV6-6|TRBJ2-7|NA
TGTGCCAGCAGCCGCGACACCCCCTACGAGCAGTACTTC
CASSRDTPYEQYF